In this sample, the clone carrying this TCR beta chain turned up a few times. All donors came from Russia, were Caucasian and healthy, and spanned ages about 6 to 95. This entry is derived from a study of blood T cells in healthy people across ages. Then a second PCR, running roughly 6 to 11 cycles, was carried out with a sample-barcoded 5' primer and a J-beta primer mix. TCRdb re-derived calls from the 5' RACE reads in MiXCR, one entry per CDR3 protein. The sample holds approximately 810,000 distinct CDR3 sequences, about 30% seen once. The receptor comes from a woman aged 80 or over in good health. The specimen was blood.

The CDR3 bases are TGCAGTGCTAGTGATCCTAGCGGGGGGGCCTTGGATACGCAGTATTTT. Translation: CSASDPSGGALDTQYF. The chain combines TRBV20-1 with TRBJ2-3; the match to TRBD2 covers 12 bases. The CDR3 length is 16 residues. CDR1 and CDR2 (germline): DFQATT, SNEGSKA (reference sequence). The V segment lost 3 bases and the J segment 6 bases; nucleotides outside the gene matches: 10.